This T cell receptor (beta chain) was sequenced in a study of cytomegalovirus exposure and HLA in healthy donors. The study ran its PCR with 60 Vbeta and 13 Jbeta primers. The table came from immunoSEQ multiplex PCR; TCRdb's copy has only in-frame clones and leaves some out. The sample consists of approximately 140,000 clones, more than 75% of them appearing once. With 5 bases removed from V and 0 bases from J, the gap between germline ends came to 12 bases. The CDR3 covers 15 residues. CDR1 MNHEY and CDR2 SMNVEV come from the germline V gene (reference sequence). In this sample, this clone turned up once. Its antigen remains unknown. Study-level findings and limits: Earlier analysis found most TCR beta V segments productive about 87% or about 30% of the time.

This chain joins TRBV27 and TRBJ2-3; D might be TRBD2 (5 bases). The origin of this receptor is a human donor in good health. Sequenced: PBMCs. CDR3 in DNA: TGTGCCAGCAGTCTTACTAGTGCTAGCACAGATACGCAGTATTTT. This encodes CASSLTSASTDTQYF.